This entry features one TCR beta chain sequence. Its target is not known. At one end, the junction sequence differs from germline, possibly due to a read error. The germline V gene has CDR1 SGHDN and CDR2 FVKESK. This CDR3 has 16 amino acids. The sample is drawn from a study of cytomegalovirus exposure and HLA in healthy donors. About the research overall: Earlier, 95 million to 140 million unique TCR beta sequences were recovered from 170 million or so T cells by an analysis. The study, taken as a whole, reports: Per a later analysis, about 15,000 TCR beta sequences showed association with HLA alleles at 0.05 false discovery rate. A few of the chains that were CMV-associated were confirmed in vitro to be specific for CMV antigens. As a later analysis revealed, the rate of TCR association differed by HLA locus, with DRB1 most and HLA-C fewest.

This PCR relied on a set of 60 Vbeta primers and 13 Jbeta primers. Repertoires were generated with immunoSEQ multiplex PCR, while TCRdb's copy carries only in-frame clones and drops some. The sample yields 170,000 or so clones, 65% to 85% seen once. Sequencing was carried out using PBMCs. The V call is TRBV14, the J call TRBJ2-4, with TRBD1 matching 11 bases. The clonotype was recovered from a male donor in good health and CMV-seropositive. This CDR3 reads CASSQGTGTGGNVQYF. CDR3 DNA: TGTGCCAGCAGCCAAGGAACGGGGACAGGGGGAAACGTTCAGTACTTC. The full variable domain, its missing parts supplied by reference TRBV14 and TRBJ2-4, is EAGVTQFPSHSVIEKGQTVTLRCDPISGHDNLYWYRRVMGKEIKFLLHFVKESKQDESGMPNNRFLAERTGGTYSTLKVQPAELEDSGVYFCASSQGTGTGGNVQYFGAGTRLSVL.